Presented here are 4 T cell receptor beta chains from one specimen sequenced in a study of cytomegalovirus exposure and HLA in healthy donors. Primers for the PCR totalled 60 Vbeta and 13 Jbeta. Clones were sequenced by immunoSEQ multiplex PCR, and TCRdb holds only the in-frame ones, with some missing. This table has approximately 120,000 clones, about 81% appearing once. Sample: PBMCs. The receptor source for this set is a woman aged 25 to 39 in good health and CMV-seronegative.

The rearrangement joins TRBV6-5 to TRBJ2-1; 8 nucleotides line up with TRBD2. The CDR3 extends over 15 amino acids. CDR1 and CDR2 (germline): MNHEY, SVGAGI. Germline trimming cut 2 bases from V and 6 bases from J; bases unmatched to any gene: 6. CDR3 sequence (DNA): TGTGCCAGCAGTTACGCAGCGGGAGTGTCCAATGAGCAGTTCTTC. Protein sequence: CASSYAAGVSNEQFF.

This clone appeared once. V usage is TRBV6-5 and J usage is TRBJ2-1, with 12 bases identical to TRBD2. With 6 bases clipped from V and 10 bases from J, the junction kept 10 bases outside the gene matches. The CDR3 has 15 residues. Germline lookup yields CDR1 MNHEY and CDR2 SVGAGI. CDR3 region: CASRALAGGQWEQFF. CDR3 nucleotides: TGTGCCAGCAGGGCCCTAGCGGGGGGGCAGTGGGAGCAGTTCTTC.

This clone was found a few times. The J gene is TRBJ1-5, the V gene TRBV6-5; 9 positions agree with TRBD1. Unmatched junction bases numbered 1, after V lost 4 bases and J lost 9 bases. Germline CDR1 reads MNHEY; CDR2 reads SVGAGI. The CDR3 runs to 12 residues. Written as DNA, the CDR3 is TGTGCCAGCAGTTTGACAGGGGGGCCCCAGCATTTT. Its translation is CASSLTGGPQHF.

The rearrangement links TRBV11-2 to TRBJ2-1; D gene ambiguous. Trimming shortened V by 1 base and J by 0 bases, and 7 bases separated the two germline ends. Per the germline V gene, CDR1 is SGHAT and CDR2 is FQNNGV. This CDR3 region has 15 residues. In DNA form, the CDR3 reads TGTGCCAGCAGCTTAGTTCTGAGCTCCTACAATGAGCAGTTCTTC. Its translation: CASSLVLSSYNEQFF.